Listed below are T cell receptor beta chains from one sample, sequenced in a study of blood T cell repertoires in COVID-19. Libraries were prepared by immunoSEQ multiplex PCR; TCRdb keeps only in-frame clonotypes and omits some of them. In the table there are about 76,000 clones, approximately 84% of which are singletons. Sequencing input: peripheral blood. These receptors all come from a man in his 60s with COVID-19, enrolled during active disease. Both conserved end residues are part of each CDR3. The D gene is left open where the match is weak. Rows may omit the clone size; those that give it use once, few, many or a size class.

CASKETENQETQYF,TGTGCCAGCAAGGAGACAGAAAACCAAGAGACCCAGTACTTC,TRBV21-1,NA,TRBJ2-5,NA
CASSESSGSTYEQYF,TGCGCCAGCAGCGAGTCTAGCGGGAGCACGTACGAGCAGTACTTC,TRBV5-1,TRBD2,TRBJ2-7,NA
CASSRGQVNTEAFF,TGTGCCAGTAGTAGGGGACAGGTGAACACTGAAGCTTTCTTT,TRBV19,TRBD1,TRBJ1-1,NA
CASSYSVPRGTGELFF,TGTGCCAGCAGTTACTCGGTGCCCCGGGGGACCGGGGAGCTGTTTTTT,TRBV6-5,NA,TRBJ2-2,NA
CASSLAGGGTDTQYF,TGTGCCAGCAGCTTAGCGGGAGGGGGCACAGATACGCAGTATTTT,TRBV5-4,TRBD2,TRBJ2-3,NA
CASSPRDRSSEAFF,TGTGCCAGCTCACCACGGGACAGGTCGTCTGAAGCTTTCTTT,TRBV18,TRBD1,TRBJ1-1,NA
CASSLGRGLETQYF,TGTGCCAGCAGCCTCGGGCGGGGGTTGGAGACCCAGTACTTC,TRBV4-2,TRBD2,TRBJ2-5,NA
CASSFTGVVDGYTF,TGTGCCAGCAGCTTCACAGGGGTGGTCGATGGCTACACCTTC,TRBV11-2,TRBD1,TRBJ1-2,NA
CASSGTVNEKLFF,TGTGCCAGCAGTGGAACAGTTAATGAAAAACTGTTTTTT,TRBV28,NA,TRBJ1-4,NA
CASSLLASSYNEQFF,TGTGCCAGCAGCTTATTGGCAAGCTCCTACAATGAGCAGTTCTTC,TRBV7-6,NA,TRBJ2-1,once
CASSEKTQGWDYGYTF,TGTGCCAGCAGCGAGAAAACACAGGGCTGGGACTATGGCTACACCTTC,TRBV9,NA,TRBJ1-2,NA
CASSVDLGGETYGYTF,TGTGCCAGCAGCGTAGACTTAGGAGGAGAAACTTATGGCTACACCTTC,TRBV9,NA,TRBJ1-2,NA
CAISEFGQGGEQYF,TGTGCCATCAGTGAGTTCGGACAGGGGGGGGAGCAGTACTTC,TRBV10-3,TRBD1,TRBJ2-7,NA
CASSLGTDVSEAFF,TGCGCCAGCAGCTTGGGGACAGACGTGTCTGAAGCTTTCTTT,TRBV5-1,NA,TRBJ1-1,few
CSVSGEPLTYEQYF,TGCAGCGTTAGCGGAGAACCCTTAACCTACGAGCAGTACTTC,TRBV29-1,NA,TRBJ2-7,NA
CASSVTGQETQYF,TGTGCCAGTAGTGTGACAGGCCAAGAGACCCAGTACTTC,TRBV19,NA,TRBJ2-5,NA
CASSDGLAGGADTQYF,TGTGCCAGCAGTGACGGACTAGCGGGAGGGGCAGATACGCAGTATTTT,TRBV6-1,TRBD2,TRBJ2-3,NA
CASQVQGKNGNTIYF,TGTGCCAGCCAAGTACAGGGAAAGAATGGAAACACCATATATTTT,TRBV6-5,NA,TRBJ1-3,NA
CASSLQGRTSGRQDEQFF,TGTGCCAGCAGCCTACAAGGAAGGACTAGCGGGAGGCAGGATGAGCAGTTCTTC,TRBV4-2,TRBD2,TRBJ2-1,medium-sized
CASSSGQGGDTGELFF,TGTGCCAGCAGCTCGGGACAGGGGGGCGACACCGGGGAGCTGTTTTTT,TRBV3-1/TRBV3-2,TRBD1,TRBJ2-2,NA
CASRQGTTDTQYF,TGCGCCAGCAGACAGGGAACTACAGATACGCAGTATTTT,TRBV5-1,NA,TRBJ2-3,NA
CASSQLQGEVADTQYF,TGTGCCAGCAGCCAATTGCAGGGGGAGGTTGCAGATACGCAGTATTTT,TRBV14,NA,TRBJ2-3,NA
CASSQSGRGFTEAFF,TGTGCCAGCAGCCAATCGGGGAGGGGGTTCACTGAAGCTTTCTTT,TRBV3-1/TRBV3-2,NA,TRBJ1-1,NA
CASRSTGQDNEKLFF,TGTGCCAGCAGGTCTACCGGACAGGATAATGAAAAACTGTTTTTT,TRBV5-6,TRBD1,TRBJ1-4,NA
CASSEWPGLSLAGGSYNEQFF,TGTGCCAGCAGTGAATGGCCGGGGTTGAGTCTAGCGGGAGGTTCTTACAATGAGCAGTTCTTC,TRBV2,TRBD2,TRBJ2-1,few
CASRYPGHPTTEAFF,TGCGCCAGCAGGTATCCGGGACACCCGACCACTGAAGCTTTCTTT,TRBV5-1,NA,TRBJ1-1,NA
CASSAAWRSNYGYTF,TGTGCCAGCAGTGCCGCTTGGCGGTCAAACTATGGCTACACCTTC,TRBV7-2,NA,TRBJ1-2,NA
CASSEAGRRELETQYF,TGTGCCAGCAGCGAGGCGGGACGGCGGGAGTTAGAGACCCAGTACTTC,TRBV9,TRBD2,TRBJ2-5,NA
CASSGQSPTSGRIYEQYF,TGTGCCAGCAGCGGACAGTCCCCGACTAGCGGGAGGATTTACGAGCAGTACTTC,TRBV21-1,NA,TRBJ2-7,NA
CASSVQGDGGYTF,TGTGCCAGCAGCGTACAGGGTGACGGCGGCTACACCTTC,TRBV9,NA,TRBJ1-2,NA
CASSSPGTGKTGANVLTF,TGTGCCAGCAGTTCGCCCGGGACAGGGAAAACTGGGGCCAACGTCCTGACTTTC,TRBV28,TRBD1,TRBJ2-6,NA
CATGGLAGDNEQFF,TGTGCCACCGGAGGACTAGCGGGTGACAATGAGCAGTTCTTC,TRBV24-1,TRBD2,TRBJ2-1,NA
CASSVGVSGSGSEEYF,TGTGCCAGCAGCGTAGGCGTTAGCGGGAGTGGTTCGGAGGAGTACTTC,TRBV9,TRBD2,TRBJ2-7,NA
CNGWGDQPQHF,TGCAACGGGTGGGGGGATCAGCCCCAGCATTTT,TRBV20-1,NA,TRBJ1-5,NA
CASSLDSTGNEQFF,TGTGCCAGCAGCTTGGATTCCACGGGGAATGAGCAGTTCTTC,TRBV5-4,NA,TRBJ2-1,NA